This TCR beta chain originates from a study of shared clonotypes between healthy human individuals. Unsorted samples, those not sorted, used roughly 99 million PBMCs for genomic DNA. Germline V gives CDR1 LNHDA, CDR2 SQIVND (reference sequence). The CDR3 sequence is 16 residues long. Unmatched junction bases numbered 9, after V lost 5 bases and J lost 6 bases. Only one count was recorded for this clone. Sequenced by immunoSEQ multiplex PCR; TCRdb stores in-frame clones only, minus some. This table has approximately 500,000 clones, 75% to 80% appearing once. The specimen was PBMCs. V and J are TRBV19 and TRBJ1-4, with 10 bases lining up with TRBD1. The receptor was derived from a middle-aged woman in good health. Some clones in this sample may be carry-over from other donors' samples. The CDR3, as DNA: TGTGCCAGTAGTTTGGGTTCTGGGACAGGGGATGAAAAACTGTTTTTT. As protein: CASSLGSGTGDEKLFF. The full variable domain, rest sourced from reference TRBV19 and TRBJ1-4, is DGGITQSPKYLFRKEGQNVTLSCEQNLNHDAMYWYRQDPGQGLRLIYYSQIVNDFQKGDIAEGYSVSREKKESFPLTVTSAQKNPTAFYLCASSLGSGTGDEKLFFGSGTQLSVL.